The clone carrying this TCR beta chain was counted a few times. Between the trimmed V and J ends, which lost 3 bases and 4 bases, there was a span of 21 bases. CDR3 length: 16 amino acids. Germline loops: CDR1 DFQATT, CDR2 SNEGSKA (reference sequence). UMIs were added to TCR cDNA along with a universal primer site when it was made by 5'RACE template switching. TCRdb ran MiXCR on the 5' RACE reads and lists one entry per CDR3 protein. Here the sample spans hundreds of thousands of distinct CDR3 sequences, approximately 16% being singletons. These data originate in a study of T cells after yellow fever vaccination. Study overall: Fractions of limited cellularity were prepared by means of SMART-Seq v4 Ultra Low Input.

The source of this sequence is a man younger than 35 who received the YFV17D yellow fever vaccine. The source was PBMCs, collected 5 to 6 days after the first yellow fever vaccination. J is TRBJ1-1 and V is TRBV20-1; D is unclear. CDR3 in DNA: TGCAGTGCTAGGCCTCTTACGACATCCCGGGGCACTGAAGCTTTCTTT. It is translated as CSARPLTTSRGTEAFF.